These 14 T cell receptor beta chains were all obtained from the same sample, sequenced in a study of molecular identifiers for immune sequencing clone quantification. TCRdb called the PCR reads again in MiXCR, with one record for every CDR3 protein. This table has roughly 320,000 distinct CDR3 sequences, 20% to 25% appearing once. Sequencing was done on a sample of naive CD8+ T cells from blood, with Jurkat cell RNA spiked in. Regarding subset: FACS-sorted CD8+CD4-CCR7+CD45RA+ naive T cells. Source of these receptors: a human donor in good health. Some libraries in this study had Jurkat cell RNA spiked in.

This clonotype was seen at least ten times. The CDR3 nucleotides read TGTGCCAGTAGTATAGGGTCTAGCGGACCCACAGATACGCAGTATTTT. Its translation: CASSIGSSGPTDTQYF. The J gene is TRBJ2-3, the V gene TRBV19; 7 bases agree with TRBD2. After removal of 1 base from V and 2 bases from J, the junction contained 6 bases not matched to a gene. CDR3 length: 16 residues. Germline V lookup: CDR1 LNHDA, CDR2 SQIVND (reference sequence).

This clonotype was recorded at least ten times. V gene TRBV5-1 combines with J gene TRBJ2-2; D not certain. The CDR3 is 15 residues long. V lost 0 bases and J lost 1, with 7 bases in between. Per the germline V gene, CDR1 is SGHRS and CDR2 is YFSETQ. CDR3 region: CASSLDLGNTGELFF. The CDR3 region has the DNA TGCGCCAGCAGCTTGGATCTGGGGAACACCGGGGAGCTGTTTTTT.

This clonotype was recorded many times. The chain is built from TRBV13 and TRBJ2-1; TRBD2 agrees at 14 bases. There are 15 residues in the CDR3. Trimming took 7 bases from V and 8 from J; bases not matched to a gene: 7. In germline, CDR1 is PRHDT, CDR2 FYEKMQ (reference sequence). CDR3 sequence reads: CASTSGLAGGDEQFF. The DNA for the CDR3 is TGTGCCAGCACCTCAGGACTAGCGGGGGGTGATGAGCAGTTCTTC. The full variable domain, in which reference TRBV13 and TRBJ2-1 provide the parts outside the CDR3, is AAGVIQSPRHLIKEKRETATLKCYPIPRHDTVYWYQQGPGQDPQFLISFYEKMQSDKGSIPDRFSAQQFSDYHSELNMSSLELGDSALYFCASTSGLAGGDEQFFGPGTRLTVL.

Details on this clonotype: Just one base apart from a much larger clone, this may be a read error. V gene TRBV4-3 combines with J gene TRBJ2-7; D ambiguous. The length of the CDR3 is 14 residues. CDR1 and CDR2 from the germline V gene are LGHNA and YSLEER. The CDR3 DNA sequence: TGCGCCAGCAGCGAGTCCCTGAGCTCCTACGAGCGGTACTTC. Its translation: CASSESLSSYERYF.

The table lists this clonotype with a count of one. This may be a read error: a much more frequent sequence differs by one nucleotide. The chain is built from TRBV4-2 and TRBJ2-7; 8 nucleotides align to TRBD2. There are 15 residues in the CDR3. The J segment lost 7 bases and the V segment lost 4 bases, leaving 12 bases of the junction unmatched. Germline V gene data show CDR1 as LGHNA and CDR2 as YNFKEQ. The CDR3 region has the DNA TGTGCCAGCAGCCCCCCGCCCCAGCGGGAGAAGGAGCAGTACTTC. This sequence encodes CASSPPPQREKEQYF.

The rearrangement links TRBV6-2 or TRBV6-3 to TRBJ1-1; D is undetermined. Germline loops: CDR1 MNHEY, CDR2 SVGEGT. CDR3 length equals 14 residues. V was trimmed by 6 bases and J by 0 bases, leaving 11 bases between them. DNA of the CDR3: TGTGCCAGCAGATTCGGAGGTATGAACACTGAAGCTTTCTTT. This gives the protein CASRFGGMNTEAFF.

V gene TRBV24-1 combines with J gene TRBJ2-1; a weak D match, TRBD1 (6 bases). The germline CDR1 and CDR2 sequences are KGHDR and SFDVKD. Trimming removed 1 base from V and 7 bases from J, with 22 bases in between. The CDR3 is made up of 18 amino acids. The CDR3 DNA reads as TGTGCCACCAGTGATTTAGGGGCCGGGACACCGAAAAGGAATGAGCAGTTCTTC. This translates into CATSDLGAGTPKRNEQFF.

This chain joins TRBV20-1 and TRBJ2-4, with D tentatively TRBD2 (5 bases). The CDR3 consists of 15 residues. With 0 bases removed from V and 1 base from J, the gap between germline ends came to 10 bases. CDR1 is DFQATT and CDR2 is SNEGSKA in the germline V gene (reference sequence). Here the CDR3 reads CSARDHEGAKNIQYF. CDR3 DNA sequence: TGCAGTGCTAGAGATCACGAGGGTGCCAAAAACATTCAGTACTTC.

This chain joins TRBV19 and TRBJ1-5; D unclear. The CDR3 consists of 14 residues. Germline V CDR1 and CDR2: LNHDA, SQIVND (reference sequence). Trimming cost V 2 bases and J 3 bases, with 8 bases left between them. The CDR3 sequence: CASSITQINQPQHF. The DNA for the CDR3 is TGTGCCAGTAGTATAACGCAAATCAATCAGCCCCAGCATTTT. Filled out from reference TRBV19 and TRBJ1-5, the complete variable domain reads DGGITQSPKYLFRKEGQNVTLSCEQNLNHDAMYWYRQDPGQGLRLIYYSQIVNDFQKGDIAEGYSVSREKKESFPLTVTSAQKNPTAFYLCASSITQINQPQHFGDGTRLSIL.

Of note for this clonotype: A single base separates this from a much larger clone, so it may be a read error. This chain uses TRBV5-5 with TRBJ2-3, with D possibly matching TRBD1 (8 bases). CDR3 size: 16 residues. Germline lookup yields CDR1 SGHKS and CDR2 YYEKEE (reference sequence). The germline V and J ends were trimmed by 4 bases and 1 base, with 16 bases remaining between them. In DNA form, the CDR3 reads TGTGCCAGCAGCCGGGGGGCAGGGGGCTGCACAGATACGCAGTATTTT. Translated, it gives CASSRGAGGCTDTQYF.

The table lists this clonotype with many counts. This rearrangement joins TRBV21-1 to TRBJ1-2. TRBV21-1 is shown as a pseudogene. This CDR3 contains 17 residues. DNA of the CDR3: TGTGCCAGCAGCAAGGAGCTCTCGCGAGACGTGGTCTATGGCTACACCTTC. Translation gives CASSKELSRDVVYGYTF.

The chain joins TRBV19 to TRBJ2-1, with a tentative D call TRBD1 (6 bases). The CDR3 spans 15 residues. The germline V gene encodes CDR1 LNHDA and CDR2 SQIVND (reference sequence). V lost 4 bases, J lost 2 bases, and 12 bases lay in between. CDR3 coding DNA: TGTGCCAGTAGTACCGGGACAAGAACCTACAATGAGCAGTTCTTC. Translating it yields CASSTGTRTYNEQFF.

This clonotype was found many times. CDR3 residues: CASSQDEGSDTEAFF. The CDR3 bases are TGTGCCAGCAGCCAAGATGAGGGCTCTGACACTGAAGCTTTCTTT. The genes are TRBV4-2 and TRBJ1-1; D remains unclear. Germline values: CDR1 LGHNA, CDR2 YNFKEQ. The CDR3 runs 15 residues. Deletions cut 0 bases from V and 3 bases from J, with 11 bases between.

This clonotype was seen a single time. A read error is possible here, since a much larger clone lies one base away. V is TRBV6-5 and J is TRBJ1-4; D call uncertain. Germline V gene sequence: CDR1 MNHEY, CDR2 SVGAGI. This CDR3 spans 17 amino acids. CDR3 coding DNA: TGTGCCAGCAGTTACGAAGGACGACGTGGAACTAATGAAAAACTGGTTTTT. Its protein is CASSYEGRRGTNEKLVF.